One TCR beta chain is described in this entry. Its antigen remains unidentified. This specimen belongs to a study of shared clonotypes between healthy human individuals. The wider study: The people who gave samples were a couple of women and a few men aged 18 to 49.

Points from the study as a whole: Memory subsets generally showed lower estimated richness than naive subsets. In the sorted subsets, rarefaction showed sequencing was incomplete despite large depth.

The CDR3 loop spans 13 amino acids. Germline CDR1 is SEHNR and CDR2 is FQNEAQ (reference sequence). Trimming left V 3 bases short and J 12 bases short, with 14 bases between. Only in-frame clones appear in the TCRdb table, and some are missing; sequencing was by immunoSEQ multiplex PCR. Among hundreds of thousands of clones listed, approximately 95% were seen once. The sequence came from a woman younger than 45 in good health. The chain uses TRBV7-9 and TRBJ1-4; D not resolved. The sequencing input was naive CD4+ T cells sorted from blood. Subset of the sample: CD45RA+ positively selected. The CDR3: CASSFAGREELFF. The CDR3 DNA follows: TGTGCCAGCAGCTTTGCTGGTCGGGAGGAACTGTTTTTT.